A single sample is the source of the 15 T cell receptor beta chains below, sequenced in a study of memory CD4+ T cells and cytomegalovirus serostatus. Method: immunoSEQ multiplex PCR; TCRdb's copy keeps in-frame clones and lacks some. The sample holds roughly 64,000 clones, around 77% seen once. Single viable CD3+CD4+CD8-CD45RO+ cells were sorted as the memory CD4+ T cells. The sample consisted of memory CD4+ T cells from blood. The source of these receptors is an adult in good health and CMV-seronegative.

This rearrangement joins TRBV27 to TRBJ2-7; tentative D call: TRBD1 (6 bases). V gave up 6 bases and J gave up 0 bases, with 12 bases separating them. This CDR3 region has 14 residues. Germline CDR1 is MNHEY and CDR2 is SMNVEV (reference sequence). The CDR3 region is CASRLQGSSYEQYF. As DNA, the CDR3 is TGTGCCAGCAGATTACAGGGAAGCTCCTACGAGCAGTACTTC.

The CDR3 nucleotides read TGCGCCAGCAGCTTTGGCATTTCTAACTATGGCTACACCTTC. It is translated as CASSFGISNYGYTF. The rearrangement uses TRBV5-1 and TRBJ1-2; D gene unclear. Germline-derived CDR1 and CDR2 are SGHRS and YFSETQ. V lost 2 bases, J lost 0 bases, and 8 bases lay in between. The CDR3 spans 14 residues.

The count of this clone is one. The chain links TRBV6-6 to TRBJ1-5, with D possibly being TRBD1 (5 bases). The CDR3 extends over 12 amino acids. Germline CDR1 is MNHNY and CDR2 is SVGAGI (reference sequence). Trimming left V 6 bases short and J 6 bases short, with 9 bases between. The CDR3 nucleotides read TGTGCCAGCAGGGAGGGGACTCAGCCCCAGCATTTT. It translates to CASREGTQPQHF.

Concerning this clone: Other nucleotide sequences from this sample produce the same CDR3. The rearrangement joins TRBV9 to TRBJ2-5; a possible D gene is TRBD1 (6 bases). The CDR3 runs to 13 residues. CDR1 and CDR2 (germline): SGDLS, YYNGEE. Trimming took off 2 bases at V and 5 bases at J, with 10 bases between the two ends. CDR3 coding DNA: TGTGCCAGCAGCGTCAGGGGCGGGGAGACCCAGTACTTC. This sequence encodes CASSVRGGETQYF.

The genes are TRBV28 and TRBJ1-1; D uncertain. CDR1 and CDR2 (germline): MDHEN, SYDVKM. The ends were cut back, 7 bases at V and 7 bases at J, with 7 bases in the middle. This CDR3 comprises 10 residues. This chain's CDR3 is CASTSGEAFF. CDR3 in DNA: TGTGCCAGCACCTCGGGTGAAGCTTTCTTT.

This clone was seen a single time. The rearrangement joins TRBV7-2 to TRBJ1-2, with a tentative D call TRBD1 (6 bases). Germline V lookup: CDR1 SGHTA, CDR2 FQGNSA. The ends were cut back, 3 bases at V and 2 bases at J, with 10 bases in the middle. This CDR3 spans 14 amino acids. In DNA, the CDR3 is TGTGCCAGCAGCTTGGGCCAGGGGAACTATGGCTACACCTTC. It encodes CASSLGQGNYGYTF.

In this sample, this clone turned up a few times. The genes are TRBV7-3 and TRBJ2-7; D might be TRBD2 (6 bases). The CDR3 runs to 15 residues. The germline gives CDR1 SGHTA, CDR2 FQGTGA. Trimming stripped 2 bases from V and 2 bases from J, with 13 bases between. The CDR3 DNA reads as TGTGCCAGCAGCTTAGGGTCGGGAGACGCCTACGAGCAGTACTTC. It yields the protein CASSLGSGDAYEQYF.

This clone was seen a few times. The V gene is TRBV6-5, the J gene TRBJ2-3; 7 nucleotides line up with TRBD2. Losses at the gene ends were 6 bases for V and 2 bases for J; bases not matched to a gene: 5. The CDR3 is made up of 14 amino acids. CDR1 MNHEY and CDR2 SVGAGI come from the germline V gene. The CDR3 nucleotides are TGTGCCAGCAGGAGAGCGGGGATCACAGATACGCAGTATTTT. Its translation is CASRRAGITDTQYF.

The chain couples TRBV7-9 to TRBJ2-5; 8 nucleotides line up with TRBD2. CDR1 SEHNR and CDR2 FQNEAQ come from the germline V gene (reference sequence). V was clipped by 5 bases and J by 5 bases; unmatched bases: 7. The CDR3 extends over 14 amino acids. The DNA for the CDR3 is TGTGCCAGCAGCCCGGGGGGGGAGAGGGAGACCCAGTACTTC. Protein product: CASSPGGERETQYF.

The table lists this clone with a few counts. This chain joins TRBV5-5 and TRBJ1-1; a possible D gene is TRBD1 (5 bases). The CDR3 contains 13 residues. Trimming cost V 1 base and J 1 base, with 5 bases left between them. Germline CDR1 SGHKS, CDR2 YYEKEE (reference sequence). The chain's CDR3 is CASSLQGNTEAFF. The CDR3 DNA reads TGTGCCAGCAGCTTGCAGGGGAACACTGAAGCTTTCTTT.

CDR3 protein: CASGQARETQYF. CDR3 nucleotides: TGTGCCAGCGGACAGGCGCGGGAGACCCAGTACTTC. The gene calls are TRBV2 and TRBJ2-5; TRBD1 matches at 7 bases. The CDR3 is 12 amino acids. V gave up 8 bases and J gave up 5 bases; unmatched junction bases: 5. Germline V gene sequence: CDR1 SNHLY, CDR2 FYNNEI.

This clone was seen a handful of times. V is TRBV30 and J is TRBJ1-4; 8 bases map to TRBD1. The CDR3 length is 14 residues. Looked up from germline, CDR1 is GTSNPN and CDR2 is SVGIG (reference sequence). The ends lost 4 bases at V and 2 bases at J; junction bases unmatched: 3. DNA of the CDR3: TGTGCCTGGACAACAGGGGGTACTAATGAAAAACTGTTTTTT. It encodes CAWTTGGTNEKLFF. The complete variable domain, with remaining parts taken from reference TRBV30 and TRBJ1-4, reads SQTIHQWPATLVQPVGSPLSLECTVEGTSNPNLYWYRQAAGRGLQLLFYSVGIGQISSEVPQNLSASRPQDRQFILSSKKLLLSDSGFYLCAWTTGGTNEKLFFGSGTQLSVL.

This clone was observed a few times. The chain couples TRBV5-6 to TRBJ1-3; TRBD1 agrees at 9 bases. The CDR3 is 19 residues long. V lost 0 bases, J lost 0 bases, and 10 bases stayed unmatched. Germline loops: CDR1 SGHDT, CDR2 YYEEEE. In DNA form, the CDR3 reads TGTGCCAGCAGCTTGGGGGACAGGGCCAGACCAGGCTCTGGAAACACCATATATTTT. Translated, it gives CASSLGDRARPGSGNTIYF.

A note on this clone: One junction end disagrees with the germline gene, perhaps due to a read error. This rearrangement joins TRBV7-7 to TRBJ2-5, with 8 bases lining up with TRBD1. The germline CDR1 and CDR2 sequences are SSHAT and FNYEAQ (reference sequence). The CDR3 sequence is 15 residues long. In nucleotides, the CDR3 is TGTGCTAGCAGCTTAGGGGCAGGGGGCTTGGAGACCCAGTACTTC. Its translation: CASSLGAGGLETQYF.

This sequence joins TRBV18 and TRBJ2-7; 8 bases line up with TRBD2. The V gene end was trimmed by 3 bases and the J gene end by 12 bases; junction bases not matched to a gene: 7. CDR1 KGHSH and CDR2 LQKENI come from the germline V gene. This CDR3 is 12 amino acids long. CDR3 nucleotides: TGTGCCAGCTCACCCGGGCGGGGGGTATCGTACTTC. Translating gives CASSPGRGVSYF.